A selection of T cell receptor beta chains follows, all from one sample in a study of T cell responses to AZD1222 COVID-19 vaccine. Generated by immunoSEQ multiplex PCR, the TCRdb table keeps only in-frame clones and is missing some. The table shows around 140,000 clones, with 85% to 95% occurring only once. The specimen comprised peripheral blood, sampled on day 0 of AZD1222 vaccination. Receptor source: an adult in good health. CDR3s leave out the opening cysteine and the closing phenylalanine or tryptophan.

j_call v_call cdr3_aa
TRBJ1-2 TRBV19 ASSIGTVTYGYT
TRBJ1-2 TRBV12-3/TRBV12-4 ASSLIQNYGYT
TRBJ1-3 TRBV30 AWTPVRGGNTIY
TRBJ1-2 TRBV5-8 ASRPRTGANYGYT
TRBJ1-5 TRBV5-1 ASSATGEVNQPQH
TRBJ2-7 TRBV19 ASSIPGQGYEQY
TRBJ2-7 TRBV2 ASSGDRSDEQY
TRBJ1-1 TRBV19 ASKHPSRSAEAF
TRBJ2-7 TRBV2 ASSKGLAEYYEQY
TRBJ2-7 TRBV7-9 ASSGSSYEQY
TRBJ2-3 TRBV24-1 ATSGTGPSDTQY
TRBJ2-7 TRBV28 ASSSGTSGRALDEQY
TRBJ2-1 TRBV19 AWTSGGDNEQF
TRBJ2-7 TRBV4-1 ASSLRQGRDEQY
TRBJ1-1 TRBV5-4 ASSRPGRRNTEAF
TRBJ1-1 TRBV27 ASRTAYGRPMFGTEAF
TRBJ2-6 TRBV18 ASSLQGAGANVLT
TRBJ2-3 TRBV4-3 ASSQVPGADTQY
TRBJ1-6 TRBV7-6 ASSLALAGAHNSPLH
TRBJ1-5 TRBV28 ASSYDSNQPQH
TRBJ1-4 TRBV7-9 ASSSYLGGDRANEKLF
TRBJ1-5 TRBV24-1 ATSGDSTARNQPQH
TRBJ2-5 TRBV15 ATSRDYRKTGVRETQY
TRBJ1-1 TRBV30 AWRLAGEAF
TRBJ1-1 TRBV19 ASSPRGGTQAF
TRBJ2-1 TRBV5-1 ASSFSRGSGAIYNEQF
TRBJ1-5 TRBV24-1 ATSVGTKEFSNQPQH
TRBJ2-3 TRBV24-1 ATSEEKGVDTQY
TRBJ1-1 TRBV28 ASSSTGGSAEAF
TRBJ2-7 TRBV10-2 ASRRTPTFQQY
TRBJ1-4 TRBV28 ASSFFGPQGKLF
TRBJ2-7 TRBV27 ASSQKAGAKATNSYEQY
TRBJ1-5 TRBV2 ASSEGTGGQPQH
TRBJ2-7 TRBV3-1/TRBV3-2 ASFFPGI
TRBJ1-1 TRBV7-3 ASRGSVSQNTEAF
TRBJ1-5 TRBV2 ASSESTVKH
TRBJ1-2 TRBV6-2/TRBV6-3 ASSWAVAYGYT
TRBJ2-7 TRBV9 ASSLLQWSEQY
TRBJ1-1 TRBV5-5 ASSSRQNEAF
TRBJ2-7 TRBV10-3 AISESPSYEQY
TRBJ2-3 TRBV3-1/TRBV3-2 ASSQARDSGGPDTQY
TRBJ2-1 TRBV19 ASSNSMSSYNEQF
TRBJ2-2 TRBV11-3 ASSLEGLDPGELF
TRBJ1-2 TRBV6-4 ASSVGQGHYGYT
TRBJ1-2 TRBV5-1 ASSLPGDGGYGYT
TRBJ1-2 TRBV28 ASSFTPGASVGYT